One sample yielded the 18 T cell receptor beta chains listed below, sequenced in a study of regulatory T cells in long-lasting Graves disease. Sample time point: persistent/refractory GD, antithyroid drugs over 5 years with positive TRAb. With RNA extracted from PBMCs as input, the TCR library was made. HTBI primers from iRepertoire and Arm-PCR of CDR3 regions yielded the TCR beta libraries. Using its own MiXCR run on the multiplex PCR reads, TCRdb lists one record per CDR3 protein. The sample consists of roughly 500,000 distinct CDR3 sequences, 20% to 25% of them appearing once. The sequencing here drew on peripheral blood mononuclear cells (PBMCs), taken when the disease was refractory, from a patient treated with antithyroid drugs. These receptors all come from a female donor with Graves disease.

The chain couples TRBV29-1 to TRBJ1-2; D is undetermined. Germline lookup yields CDR1 SQVTM and CDR2 ANQGSEA. CDR3 length: 11 residues. V dropped 7 bases and J dropped 8 bases, with 14 bases sitting between them. For the CDR3, the DNA is TGCAGCGCTCCGGAGGGAGGCGGCTACACCTTC. This gives the protein CSAPEGGGYTF.

This sequence joins TRBV27 and TRBJ2-1; D is perhaps TRBD2 (6 bases). This CDR3 contains 17 residues. Trimming left V 6 bases short and J 3 bases short, with 21 bases between. In germline, CDR1 is MNHEY, CDR2 SMNVEV (reference sequence). Here the CDR3 reads CASRPRVGGPFYNEQFF. The CDR3 bases are TGTGCCAGCAGACCTAGAGTGGGGGGACCGTTCTACAATGAGCAGTTCTTC.

This clonotype came up many times. The chain has TRBV29-1 and TRBJ2-7, with D possibly being TRBD1 (6 bases). The CDR3 is made up of 13 amino acids. Between the trimmed V and J ends, which lost 5 bases and 5 bases, there was a span of 16 bases. Germline CDR1 and CDR2: SQVTM and ANQGSEA. CDR3 DNA: TGCAGCGTTCCCGGGACAAATGAGGACGAGCAGTACTTC. Its protein is CSVPGTNEDEQYF.

As for this clonotype: This likely comes from a read error, as the CDR3 has no conserved phenylalanine or tryptophan at its end. The chain has TRBV7-9 and TRBJ2-7, with a tentative D call TRBD1 (5 bases). CDR3 size: 13 residues. Germline lookup yields CDR1 SEHNR and CDR2 FQNEAQ (reference sequence). Deletions cut 6 bases from V and 0 bases from J, with 9 bases between. The CDR3, as DNA: TGTGCCAGCAGACCCAGGGCCTCCTACGAGCAGTACCTC. Its translation is CASRPRASYEQYL.

This clonotype appeared a few times. The chain uses TRBV19 and TRBJ1-1; D gene unclear. This CDR3 is built from 17 residues. V lost 0 bases to trimming and J lost 3 bases, with 17 bases between them. Germline V lookup: CDR1 LNHDA, CDR2 SQIVND (reference sequence). The CDR3 nucleotides read TGTGCCAGTAGTATAGAGCCCTCGAGGTTTGAATACACTGAAGCTTTCTTT. It yields the protein CASSIEPSRFEYTEAFF.

This clonotype showed up just a few times. The V gene is TRBV5-1, the J gene TRBJ1-4; D remains ambiguous. Trimming took off 7 bases at V and 4 bases at J, with 8 bases between the two ends. Germline lookup yields CDR1 SGHRS and CDR2 YFSETQ. CDR3 length: 12 amino acids. The CDR3 nucleotides read TGCGCCAGCGGATATAATAATGAAAAACTGTTTTTT. Protein sequence: CASGYNNEKLFF.

The rearrangement links TRBV19 to TRBJ1-5, with TRBD1 as a possible D gene (5 bases). The V end was cut by 9 bases, the J end by 2 bases, with 20 bases between. The CDR3 consists of 16 residues. Germline lookup yields CDR1 LNHDA and CDR2 SQIVND (reference sequence). CDR3 protein: CASRIERGRGNQPQHF. CDR3 coding DNA: TGTGCCAGCAGAATAGAAAGGGGTCGGGGCAATCAGCCCCAGCATTTT.

This clonotype occurred many times. This chain uses TRBV28 with TRBJ1-4; D remains unclear. V was cut by 4 bases and J by 8 bases, with 8 bases left in between. CDR1 is MDHEN and CDR2 is SYDVKM in the germline V gene. The CDR3 runs to 12 residues. CDR3 sequence: CASSSGWEKLFF. CDR3 DNA: TGTGCCAGCAGTTCGGGGTGGGAAAAACTGTTTTTT.

A few counts support this clonotype. Germline is not matched at one junction end, which may reflect a read error. This chain joins TRBV3-1 and TRBJ1-1, with TRBD1 identical over 10 bases. The CDR3 sequence is 14 residues long. CDR1 is LGHDT and CDR2 is YNNKEL in the germline V gene (reference sequence). CDR3 nucleotide sequence: TGTGCCAGCAGCCCGACAGGGGGCAAAACTGAGGCTTTCTTT. Its translation: CASSPTGGKTEAFF.

This clonotype was found many times. The chain joins TRBV28 to TRBJ1-2; no clear D gene. V dropped 4 bases and J dropped 5 bases, with 11 bases sitting between them. Germline CDR1 is MDHEN and CDR2 is SYDVKM. This CDR3 contains 13 residues. The CDR3 nucleotides are TGTGCCAGCAGTTCGTCAAACATGTATGGCTACACCTTC. Protein product: CASSSSNMYGYTF.

The J gene is TRBJ2-7, the V gene TRBV7-2; maybe TRBD1 (5 bases). The CDR3 spans 15 residues. V shed 2 bases and J shed 0 bases, with 11 bases lying between them. From germline, CDR1 is SGHTA and CDR2 FQGNSA. The CDR3 here is CASSLTPGSSYEQYF. DNA of the CDR3: TGTGCCAGCAGCTTAACCCCAGGGTCCTCCTACGAGCAGTACTTC.

This clonotype came up many times. The J gene is TRBJ2-7, the V gene TRBV6-1; a possible D gene is TRBD1 (6 bases). The V end lost 4 bases, the J end lost 5 bases, and 21 bases lay between the germline ends. This CDR3 spans 16 amino acids. In germline, CDR1 is MNHNS, CDR2 SASEGT. This chain's CDR3 is CASSALEGDSWDEQYF. DNA of the CDR3: TGTGCCAGCAGTGCCCTCGAGGGGGATTCCTGGGACGAGCAGTACTTC.

This clonotype was seen at least ten times. The CDR3 protein is CASSLSQGYGNTIYF. The CDR3 DNA follows: TGTGCCAGCAGTTTGTCGCAGGGATACGGAAACACCATATATTTT. The chain carries TRBV12-3 or TRBV12-4 and TRBJ1-3, with D tentatively TRBD1 (5 bases). The CDR3 spans 15 residues. V dropped 3 bases and J dropped 4 bases, with 13 bases sitting between them.

In its sample, this clonotype was seen many times. V is TRBV28 and J is TRBJ2-7; 10 nucleotides agree with TRBD1. This CDR3 is built from 15 residues. Germline CDR1 MDHEN, CDR2 SYDVKM. Trimming at V came to 4 bases and at J to 7 bases, leaving 10 bases not matched to a gene. The CDR3 region is CASSYRDRGFGEQYF. The CDR3 nucleotides are TGTGCCAGCAGTTACCGGGACAGGGGCTTTGGGGAGCAGTACTTC.

There are a few counts of this clonotype. The chain carries TRBV19 and TRBJ2-5; 9 nucleotides line up with TRBD2. Germline CDR1 and CDR2: LNHDA and SQIVND (reference sequence). V was clipped by 9 bases and J by 5 bases; unmatched bases: 22. This CDR3 region has 18 residues. CDR3 sequence (DNA): TGTGCCAGGAGCCGACGAGGACTAGCGAACTCTCAGCGGGAGACCCAGTACTTC. It translates to CARSRRGLANSQRETQYF.

This clonotype turned up a few times. Just one base apart from a much larger clone, this may be a read error. The chain joins TRBV6-5 to TRBJ1-1; D is undetermined. The CDR3 extends over 13 amino acids. Trimming pared 0 bases from V and 4 bases from J, leaving 6 bases between. CDR1 and CDR2 from the germline V gene are MNHEY and SVGAGI. This CDR3 is CASSYSKSTEAFF. CDR3 bases: TGTGCCAGCAGTTACTCGAAGAGCACTGAAGCTTTCTTT.

This rearrangement joins TRBV29-1 to TRBJ2-3, with 7 bases fitting TRBD2. V lost 1 base, J lost 2 bases, and 3 bases stayed unmatched. The CDR3 loop spans 14 amino acids. Germline loops: CDR1 SQVTM, CDR2 ANQGSEA. The CDR3 DNA reads as TGCAGCGTTGAAGGAGCGGGGTTCACAGATACGCAGTATTTT. The encoded protein is CSVEGAGFTDTQYF.

Comment on this clonotype: A much larger clone is a single base away; this may be a read error. The rearrangement joins TRBV6-5 to TRBJ2-7; a weak D match, TRBD2 (6 bases). V lost 2 bases and J 6 bases, leaving 17 bases between the germline ends. Germline-derived CDR1 and CDR2 are MNHEY and SVGAGI. The CDR3 has 15 amino acids. The CDR3 DNA reads TGTGCCAGCAGTTACGTTCGGAGGGCCGGGTTCGAGCAGTACTTC. It encodes CASSYVRRAGFEQYF.